This T cell receptor beta chain was captured in a study of OX40 agonist ivuxolimab in advanced cancers. As for the study in general: Past anti-PD-1, anti-PD-L1 or anti-CTLA-4 therapy was accepted, and roughly 37% had received some.

Study-wide results and caveats: Doses of 0.1 to 3.0 mg/kg were accompanied by clonal expansion of CD4+ and CD8+ blood T cells by week 6. In general, CD8+ T cells held more expanded clones than CD4+ did, on average.

Regarding this clone: The antigen remains undetermined.

Systemic immunosuppression or autoimmune disease history was grounds to exclude patients. Produced via immunoSEQ multiplex PCR; TCRdb's table is partial and in-frame only. The sample carries 35,000 to 45,000 clones, 86% recorded once. This clonotype was sampled from an adult with an advanced solid tumor such as melanoma, head and neck, liver or kidney cancer. This sample comprised CD4+ or CD8+ T cells sorted from blood, obtained in a trial of the OX40 agonist ivuxolimab.

The CDR3 coding sequence is TGTGCCAGCAGCCTGGACAGGGAAGCTTTCTTT. Its protein product is CASSLDREAFF. This chain joins TRBV5-5 and TRBJ1-1; TRBD1 agrees at 7 bases. J gave up 8 bases and V 4 bases, and 2 bases lay outside the gene matches. The germline V gene has CDR1 SGHKS and CDR2 YYEKEE (reference sequence). This CDR3 region has 11 residues.